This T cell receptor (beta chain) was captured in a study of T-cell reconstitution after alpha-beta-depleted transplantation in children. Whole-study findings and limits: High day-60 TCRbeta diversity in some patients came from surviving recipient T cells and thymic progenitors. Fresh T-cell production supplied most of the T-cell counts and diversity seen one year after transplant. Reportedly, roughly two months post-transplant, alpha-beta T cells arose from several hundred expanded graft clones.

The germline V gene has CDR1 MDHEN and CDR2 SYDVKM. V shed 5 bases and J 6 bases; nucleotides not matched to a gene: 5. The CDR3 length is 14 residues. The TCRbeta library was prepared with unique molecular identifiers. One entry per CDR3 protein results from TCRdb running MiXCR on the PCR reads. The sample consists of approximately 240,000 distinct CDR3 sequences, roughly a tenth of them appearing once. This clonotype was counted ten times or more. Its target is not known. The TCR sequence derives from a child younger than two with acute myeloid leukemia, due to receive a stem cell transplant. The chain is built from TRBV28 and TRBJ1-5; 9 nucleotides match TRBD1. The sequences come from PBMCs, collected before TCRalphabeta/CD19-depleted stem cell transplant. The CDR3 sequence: CASSDDRGSQPQHF. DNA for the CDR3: TGTGCCAGCAGTGATGACAGGGGGAGTCAGCCCCAGCATTTT.